The clone carrying this T cell receptor beta chain was seen repeatedly, ten times or more. The germline gives CDR1 SQVTM, CDR2 ANQGSEA. This CDR3 comprises 15 residues. The germline V and J ends were trimmed by 2 bases and 2 bases, with 16 bases remaining between them. Unique molecular identifiers were built into the TCRbeta library. Each CDR3 protein is one row after TCRdb ran MiXCR on the PCR reads. There are about 580,000 distinct CDR3 sequences in the sample; more than 20% occur only once, and roughly 13% lies in the top ten. The record originates from a study of T-cell reconstitution after alpha-beta-depleted transplantation in children.

The receptor's source is a boy younger than two who had a stem cell transplant for acute myeloid leukemia, so the T cells may come from the graft donor. The V call is TRBV29-1, the J call TRBJ2-7; D not resolved. The sequenced sample was PBMCs, mostly from graft donor cells, obtained 360 days after TCRalphabeta/CD19-depleted stem cell transplant. CDR3 loop: CSVEFSGRNPYEQYF. CDR3 coding DNA: TGCAGCGTTGAATTCTCCGGCAGGAACCCCTACGAGCAGTACTTC.